These 14 T cell receptor beta chains share one sample of origin, sequenced in a study of control samples from healthy donors and cancer patients. Only in-frame clones appear in the TCRdb table, and some are missing; sequencing was by immunoSEQ multiplex PCR. The table records approximately 94,000 clones, 84% of them present only once. Material: PBMCs. The receptors derive from a man aged 65-85 years with lung cancer.

This clone was seen a few times. The chain combines TRBV27 with TRBJ1-6; D gene uncertain. Trimming took 3 bases from V and 2 from J, leaving 11 bases between them. Germline values: CDR1 MNHEY, CDR2 SMNVEV (reference sequence). The CDR3 has 16 residues. CDR3 residues: CASSFGGRTYNSPLHF. The CDR3 coding sequence is TGTGCCAGCAGTTTTGGAGGGAGGACCTATAATTCACCCCTCCACTTT.

The chain links TRBV10-3 to TRBJ2-3; weak D call: TRBD1 (5 bases). Germline CDR1 and CDR2: ENHRY and SYGVKD. Trimming took 0 bases from V and 5 from J, leaving 12 bases between them. CDR3 length: 15 residues. The CDR3 DNA follows: TGTGCCATCAGTGAGTCGGCAGGGTGGAAAGATACGCAGTATTTT. This codes for CAISESAGWKDTQYF.

The genes are TRBV2 and TRBJ2-1; TRBD1 matches at 8 bases. The CDR3 sequence is 12 residues long. Per the germline V gene, CDR1 is SNHLY and CDR2 is FYNNEI. V shed 5 bases and J 7 bases; nucleotides not matched to a gene: 1. CDR3 bases: TGTGCCAGCAGTTGGACAGGGAATGAGCAGTTCTTC. Amino acid sequence: CASSWTGNEQFF.

CDR3 nucleotide sequence: TGTGCCAGCAGCCCTACCTCTGGGGCCAACGTCCTGACTTTC. It encodes CASSPTSGANVLTF. The J gene is TRBJ2-6, the V gene TRBV5-6; D is ambiguous. CDR1 and CDR2 (germline): SGHDT, YYEEEE. Trimming removed 4 bases at V and 0 bases at J, with 5 bases between. The CDR3 covers 14 residues. Combining the CDR3 with reference TRBV5-6 and TRBJ2-6 gives the whole variable domain DAGVTQSPTHLIKTRGQQVTLRCSPKSGHDTVSWYQQALGQGPQFIFQYYEEEERQRGNFPDRFSGHQFPNYSSELNVNALLLGDSALYLCASSPTSGANVLTFGAGSRLTVL.

This clone was recorded at least ten times. This chain uses TRBV5-1 with TRBJ2-1, with no clear D. Germline V gene data show CDR1 as SGHRS and CDR2 as YFSETQ. The CDR3 covers 12 residues. V dropped 0 bases and J dropped 8 bases, with 6 bases sitting between them. The CDR3 here is CASSLAGHEQFF. The CDR3 DNA sequence: TGCGCCAGCAGCTTGGCCGGTCATGAGCAGTTCTTC.

This rearrangement joins TRBV10-1 to TRBJ2-1, with 7 positions matching TRBD2. Trimming at V came to 2 bases and at J to 7 bases, leaving 5 bases not matched to a gene. The CDR3 is 14 residues long. Germline-derived CDR1 and CDR2 are WNHNN and SYGVQD (reference sequence). Written as DNA, the CDR3 is TGCGCCAGCAGTGAGGGACTAGTTTGGAATGAGCAGTTCTTC. As protein: CASSEGLVWNEQFF.

V usage is TRBV7-3 and J usage is TRBJ2-3, with D tentatively TRBD1 (6 bases). CDR1 and CDR2 (germline): SGHTA, FQGTGA. V was pared by 2 bases and J by 1 base, with 13 bases between. CDR3 length equals 16 residues. The CDR3 DNA follows: TGTGCCAGCAGCTTATCAAGGACAGCCCGCACAGATACGCAGTATTTT. Its protein product is CASSLSRTARTDTQYF.

V and J are TRBV12-3 or TRBV12-4 and TRBJ2-2, with a tentative D call TRBD1 (6 bases). This CDR3 is 13 amino acids long. V shed 6 bases and J shed 5 bases, with 10 bases lying between them. CDR3 in DNA: TGTGCCAGCAGGGACAGAAAAACCGGGGAGCTGTTTTTT. Translating gives CASRDRKTGELFF.

The chain has TRBV18 and TRBJ2-2, with 10 nucleotides matching TRBD1. Per germline, CDR1 KGHSH and CDR2 LQKENI. This CDR3 is 15 amino acids long. V lost 6 bases to trimming and J lost 4 bases; unmatched junction nucleotides: 5. CDR3 nucleotide sequence: TGTGCCAGCTCCCCCGGGACAGGGGCCACCGGGGAGCTGTTTTTT. This codes for CASSPGTGATGELFF.

CDR3 sequence reads: CASSLGGSGYNEQFF. The CDR3 DNA reads TGTGCCAGCAGCTTAGGAGGGAGTGGGTACAATGAGCAGTTCTTC. The chain links TRBV11-2 to TRBJ2-1, with D maybe TRBD2 (5 bases). CDR1 and CDR2 (germline): SGHAT, FQNNGV. This CDR3 contains 15 residues. V lost 1 base to trimming and J lost 4 bases, with 11 bases between them.

The count of this clone is one. Other DNA sequences in this sample translate to the same CDR3. The genes are TRBV18 and TRBJ1-1; D uncertain. The CDR3 extends over 13 amino acids. V was shortened by 3 bases and J by 0 bases, with 5 bases between the two germline ends. CDR1 and CDR2 (germline): KGHSH, LQKENI. CDR3 DNA sequence: TGTGCCAGCTCACCTGCCCTGAACACTGAAGCTTTCTTT. It is translated as CASSPALNTEAFF.

J is TRBJ1-3 and V is TRBV18; D ambiguous. The CDR3 totals 16 residues. V dropped 1 base and J dropped 2 bases, with 12 bases sitting between them. The germline V gene encodes CDR1 KGHSH and CDR2 LQKENI. This CDR3 reads CASSPQVASTGNTIYF. For the CDR3, the DNA is TGTGCCAGCTCACCACAGGTCGCTAGTACTGGAAACACCATATATTTT.

J is TRBJ2-6 and V is TRBV13; possible D gene TRBD1, 5 bases. This CDR3 comprises 14 residues. V lost 7 bases, J lost 0 bases, and 7 bases lay in between. CDR1 PRHDT and CDR2 FYEKMQ come from the germline V gene (reference sequence). The CDR3 loop is CASTRDSGANVLTF. The CDR3 DNA sequence: TGTGCCAGCACCAGGGACTCTGGGGCCAACGTCCTGACTTTC.

This sequence joins TRBV6-2 or TRBV6-3 and TRBJ2-1; 10 nucleotides line up with TRBD2. Looked up from germline, CDR1 is MNHEY and CDR2 is SVGEGT. Unmatched junction bases numbered 9, after V lost 2 bases and J lost 8 bases. The CDR3 is made up of 16 amino acids. CDR3 residues: CASSYRSGGADHEQFF. The CDR3 DNA reads as TGTGCCAGCAGTTACCGGAGCGGGGGGGCTGACCATGAGCAGTTCTTC.